The 20 T cell receptor beta chains in this list originate from one sample, sequenced in a study of T cell repertoires in cytomegalovirus infection (dated by TCRdb to the late 2010s). Sequencing relied on an Illumina HiSeq 1500. TCRdb reworked the public reads: Q25 trimming with fastp, MiXCR clone assembly, productive beta chains retained. Entries that share a CDR3 protein sequence are merged under the most common genes and DNA. The sample has 300,000 to 400,000 distinct CDR3 sequences on record, about a sixth of them singletons. Of the sample, 8.5% to 10% falls within the top ten clones. The sample consisted of PBMCs. The origin of the receptors is a human donor in good health (CMV status not recorded). Some clones in this sample may be carry-over from other donors' samples.

The sample holds a few counts of this clonotype. The chain employs TRBV2 and TRBJ1-6; 7 bases match TRBD1. Trimming cost V 0 bases and J 7 bases; bases outside gene matches: 0. The CDR3 covers 14 residues. Germline-derived CDR1 and CDR2 are SNHLY and FYNNEI. CDR3 sequence reads: CASSEARGNSPLHF. In DNA, the CDR3 is TGTGCCAGCAGTGAAGCCAGGGGGAATTCACCCCTCCACTTT.

This clonotype has a handful of counts. This chain uses TRBV18 with TRBJ1-1; 8 bases line up with TRBD1. Per germline, CDR1 KGHSH and CDR2 LQKENI. Germline trimming cut 4 bases from V and 1 base from J; bases unmatched to any gene: 2. The CDR3 spans 14 residues. CDR3 sequence: CASSRDRTNTEAFF. DNA of the CDR3: TGTGCCAGCTCACGGGACAGGACGAACACTGAAGCTTTCTTT.

This clonotype was seen repeatedly, ten times or more. The chain is built from TRBV7-9 and TRBJ2-1; 7 bases are shared with TRBD1. The CDR3 is 12 amino acids. Germline V lookup: CDR1 SEHNR, CDR2 FQNEAQ (reference sequence). V dropped 0 bases and J dropped 13; count of bases not matched to a gene: 3. CDR3 in DNA: TGTGCCAGCAGCTTAGCCGACAGGGACCAGTTCTTC. Translation: CASSLADRDQFF.

This sequence joins TRBV19 and TRBJ1-1; D is undetermined. There are 13 residues in the CDR3. The V gene lost 1 base and the J gene lost 3 bases, with 6 bases spanning the gap. Germline CDR1 and CDR2: LNHDA and SQIVND (reference sequence). The CDR3 DNA sequence: TGTGCCAGTAGTATAGTTTCCCACACTGAAGCTTTCTTT. This encodes CASSIVSHTEAFF. Supplemented by reference TRBV19 and TRBJ1-1, the full variable domain reads DGGITQSPKYLFRKEGQNVTLSCEQNLNHDAMYWYRQDPGQGLRLIYYSQIVNDFQKGDIAEGYSVSREKKESFPLTVTSAQKNPTAFYLCASSIVSHTEAFFGQGTRLTVV.

This clonotype was observed a handful of times. CDR3 in amino acids: CSAHGTGLNEQFF. The CDR3 DNA follows: TGCAGTGCTCATGGGACAGGGCTGAATGAGCAGTTCTTC. The genes are TRBV20-1 and TRBJ2-1, with TRBD1 identical over 9 bases. V gave up 5 bases and J gave up 7 bases; unmatched junction bases: 6. The germline V gene has CDR1 DFQATT and CDR2 SNEGSKA (reference sequence). The CDR3 is 13 residues long.

This clonotype was seen more than once but under ten times. The V call is TRBV7-8, the J call TRBJ2-2, with D perhaps matching TRBD2 (5 bases). Germline V gives CDR1 SGHVS, CDR2 FQNEAQ. V gave up 6 bases and J gave up 2 bases, with 7 bases separating them. This CDR3 contains 13 residues. CDR3 sequence (DNA): TGTGCCAGCAGGAGCGGAAACACCGGGGAGCTGTTTTTT. Translation: CASRSGNTGELFF.

CDR3 protein: CASSLVGGRLQSPLHF. The CDR3 DNA reads TGCGCCAGCAGCTTGGTCGGGGGGCGCCTTCAATCACCCCTCCACTTT. The V gene is TRBV5-1, the J gene TRBJ1-6, with a possible D match to TRBD1 (6 bases). Between the trimmed V and J ends, which lost 0 bases and 10 bases, there was a span of 17 bases. Germline CDR1 reads SGHRS; CDR2 reads YFSETQ. CDR3 length: 16 residues.

The genes are TRBV20-1 and TRBJ2-3; 11 bases are shared with TRBD2. Germline V gives CDR1 DFQATT, CDR2 SNEGSKA (reference sequence). J was trimmed by 6 bases and V by 6 bases; bases with no gene match: 8. The CDR3 contains 14 residues. The CDR3 reads CSAIAGGPGDTQYF. The CDR3, as DNA: TGCAGTGCAATAGCGGGGGGGCCGGGGGATACGCAGTATTTT.

The CDR3 region has the DNA TGTGCCATCAGTGAGTCAATGGCGGGAGTATCCTACGAGCAGTACTTC. Translated: CAISESMAGVSYEQYF. This sequence joins TRBV10-3 and TRBJ2-7; 7 bases match TRBD2. Trimming cost V 0 bases and J 1 base; bases outside gene matches: 6. The CDR3 has 16 residues. CDR1 and CDR2 from the germline V gene are ENHRY and SYGVKD.

This clonotype has a count of ten or more. The rearrangement links TRBV19 to TRBJ1-5, with D uncertain. Trimming removed 7 bases at V and 3 bases at J, with 16 bases between. CDR1 LNHDA and CDR2 SQIVND come from the germline V gene (reference sequence). There are 15 residues in the CDR3. The CDR3 here is CASTLRADLNQPQHF. CDR3 DNA sequence: TGTGCCAGTACCCTCCGGGCCGACCTCAATCAGCCCCAGCATTTT.

Here the CDR3 reads CASSPGEGLIDEQFF. The CDR3 bases are TGTGCCAGCAGCCCCGGTGAGGGGTTAATCGATGAGCAGTTCTTC. V and J are TRBV11-2 and TRBJ2-1; tentatively, D is TRBD1 or TRBD2 (5 bases each). V lost 5 bases and J lost 8, with 19 bases in between. Germline CDR1 is SGHAT and CDR2 is FQNNGV. CDR3 length: 15 amino acids.

This chain connects TRBV4-1 to TRBJ2-1; 14 bases align to TRBD2. Germline-derived CDR1 and CDR2 are MGHRA and YSYEKL. The CDR3 contains 18 residues. Trimming cost V 0 bases and J 15 bases; bases outside gene matches: 16. CDR3 nucleotides: TGCGCCAGCAGCCAAGATATCCCTCGGACTAGCGGGGGGCTTTATACGTTCTTC. Protein sequence: CASSQDIPRTSGGLYTFF.

This clonotype was detected ten times or more. The chain uses TRBV7-8 and TRBJ1-2, with a tentative D call TRBD1 (5 bases). This CDR3 is 15 amino acids long. Looked up from germline, CDR1 is SGHVS and CDR2 is FQNEAQ. V was clipped by 0 bases and J by 4 bases, with 12 bases between them. The CDR3 DNA sequence: TGTGCCAGCAGCTTAGCGCAAGGGGCCGGCTATGGCTACACCTTC. Encoded protein: CASSLAQGAGYGYTF.

The table lists this clonotype with a few counts. This chain connects TRBV13 to TRBJ1-5; the D is unclear. V lost 3 bases and J 2 bases, leaving 11 bases between the germline ends. Germline V gene data show CDR1 as PRHDT and CDR2 as FYEKMQ (reference sequence). This CDR3 comprises 15 residues. The CDR3 coding sequence is TGTGCCAGCAGCTTCTCCCTCGAAGGCAATCAGCCCCAGCATTTT. This codes for CASSFSLEGNQPQHF.

CDR3 nucleotides: TGTGCCAGCAGCCAAACAAGGCAGAGATACTCTGGAAACACCATATATTTT. Its translation is CASSQTRQRYSGNTIYF. J is TRBJ1-3 and V is TRBV27; D unresolved. Germline CDR1 and CDR2: MNHEY and SMNVEV (reference sequence). The CDR3 totals 17 residues. Trimming shortened V by 6 bases and J by 0 bases, and 18 bases separated the two germline ends.

The rearrangement uses TRBV20-1 and TRBJ1-4; D remains unclear. V was clipped by 3 bases and J by 3 bases, with 14 bases between them. The V gene's germline CDR1 is DFQATT and CDR2 SNEGSKA (reference sequence). There are 15 residues in the CDR3. The CDR3 spells CSARAPRRANEKLFF. In DNA, the CDR3 is TGCAGTGCTAGGGCCCCTCGAAGGGCTAATGAAAAACTGTTTTTT.

Notes on this clonotype: This may arise from a read error, as a much more abundant clone is one base away. This chain uses TRBV12-3 or TRBV12-4 with TRBJ2-6; D may be TRBD2 (7 bases). The CDR3 length is 15 residues. The CDR3 region is CTSSEGGSGANVLTF. DNA for the CDR3: TGTACCAGCAGTGAGGGGGGGTCTGGGGCCAACGTCCTGACTTTC.

The chain links TRBV27 to TRBJ2-5, with 7 nucleotides matching TRBD2. Looked up from germline, CDR1 is MNHEY and CDR2 is SMNVEV (reference sequence). The CDR3 is 15 amino acids. V was pared by 2 bases and J by 5 bases, with 8 bases of the junction left unmatched. CDR3 nucleotides: TGTGCCAGCAGTTTAGGTCGCGGGAGTGGTGAGACCCAGTACTTC. Translating it yields CASSLGRGSGETQYF.

This clonotype has at least ten counts. V and J are TRBV6-1 and TRBJ1-5; possibly TRBD1 for D (5 bases). V lost 4 bases, J lost 6 bases, and 10 bases lay in between. CDR3 length equals 13 residues. CDR1 and CDR2 (germline): MNHNS, SASEGT. This CDR3 reads CASSVGVGQPQHF. For the CDR3, the DNA is TGTGCCAGCAGTGTAGGGGTCGGTCAGCCCCAGCATTTT.

The chain uses TRBV29-1 and TRBJ1-2; possible D gene TRBD1, 5 bases. The CDR3 sequence is 13 residues long. Germline CDR1 and CDR2: SQVTM and ANQGSEA. V shed 3 bases and J shed 7 bases, with 15 bases lying between them. Here the CDR3 reads CSVDGQGSGGYTF. The CDR3, as DNA: TGCAGCGTTGATGGGCAGGGTTCCGGTGGCTACACCTTC.